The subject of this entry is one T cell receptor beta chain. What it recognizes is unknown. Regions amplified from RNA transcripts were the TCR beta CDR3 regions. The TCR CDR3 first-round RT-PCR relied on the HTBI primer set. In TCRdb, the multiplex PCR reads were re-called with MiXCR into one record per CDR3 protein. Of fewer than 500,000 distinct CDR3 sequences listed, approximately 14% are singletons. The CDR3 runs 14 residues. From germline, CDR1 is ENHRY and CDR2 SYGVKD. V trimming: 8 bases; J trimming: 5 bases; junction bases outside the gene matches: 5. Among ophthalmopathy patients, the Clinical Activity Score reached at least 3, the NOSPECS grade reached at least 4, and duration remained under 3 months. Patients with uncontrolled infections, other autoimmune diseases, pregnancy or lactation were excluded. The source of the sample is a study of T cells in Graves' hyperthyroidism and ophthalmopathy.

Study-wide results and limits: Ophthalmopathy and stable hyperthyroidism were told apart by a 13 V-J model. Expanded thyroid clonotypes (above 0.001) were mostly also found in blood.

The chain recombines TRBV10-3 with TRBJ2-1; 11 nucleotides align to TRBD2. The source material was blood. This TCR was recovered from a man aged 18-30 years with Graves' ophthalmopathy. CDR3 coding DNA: TGTGCCATCGCGCCGGGACTAGCGGACAATGAGCAGTTCTTC. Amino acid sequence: CAIAPGLADNEQFF.